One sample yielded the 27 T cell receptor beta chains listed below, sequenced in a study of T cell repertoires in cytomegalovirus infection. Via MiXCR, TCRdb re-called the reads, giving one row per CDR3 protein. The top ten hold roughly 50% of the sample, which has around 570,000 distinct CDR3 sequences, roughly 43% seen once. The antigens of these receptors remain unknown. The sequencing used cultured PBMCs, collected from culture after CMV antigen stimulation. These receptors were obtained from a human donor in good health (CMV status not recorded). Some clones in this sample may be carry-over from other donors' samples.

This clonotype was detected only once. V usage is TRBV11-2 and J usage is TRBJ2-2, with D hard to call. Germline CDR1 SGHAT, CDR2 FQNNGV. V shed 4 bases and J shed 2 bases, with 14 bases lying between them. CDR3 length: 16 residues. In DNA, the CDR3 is TGTGCCAGCAGCTCACTCAGGAGACCAAACACCGGGGAGCTGTTTTTT. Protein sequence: CASSSLRRPNTGELFF.

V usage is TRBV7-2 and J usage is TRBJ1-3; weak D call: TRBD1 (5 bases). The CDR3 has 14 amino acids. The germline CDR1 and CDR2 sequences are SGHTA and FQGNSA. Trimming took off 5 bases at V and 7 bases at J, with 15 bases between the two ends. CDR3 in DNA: TGTGCCAGCAGCCCCTACCCAGGGTACAACACCATATATTTT. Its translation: CASSPYPGYNTIYF.

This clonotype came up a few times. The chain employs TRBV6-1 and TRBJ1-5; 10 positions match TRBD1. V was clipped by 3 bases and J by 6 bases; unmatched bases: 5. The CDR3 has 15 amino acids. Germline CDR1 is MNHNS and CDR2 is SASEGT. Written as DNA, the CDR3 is TGTGCCAGCAGTGACGAGACAGGGGGCCGTCAGCCCCAGCATTTT. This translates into CASSDETGGRQPQHF.

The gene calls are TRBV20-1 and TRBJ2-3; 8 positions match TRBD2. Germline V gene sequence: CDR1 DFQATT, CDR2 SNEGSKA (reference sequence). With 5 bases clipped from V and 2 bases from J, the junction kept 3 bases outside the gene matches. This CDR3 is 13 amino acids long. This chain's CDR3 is CSAFSGITDTQYF. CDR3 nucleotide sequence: TGCAGTGCTTTTAGCGGGATCACAGATACGCAGTATTTT.

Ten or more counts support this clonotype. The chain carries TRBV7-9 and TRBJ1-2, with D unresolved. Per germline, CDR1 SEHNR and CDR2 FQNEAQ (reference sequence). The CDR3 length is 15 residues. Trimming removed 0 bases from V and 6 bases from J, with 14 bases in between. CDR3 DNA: TGTGCCAGCAGCTTAGCGGTACAATGGGAGGATGGCTACACCTTC. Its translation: CASSLAVQWEDGYTF.

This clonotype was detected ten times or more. The CDR3 nucleotides are TGTGCCAGCAGCTTACGGGACAGCTCTGGAAACACCATATATTTT. It is translated as CASSLRDSSGNTIYF. J is TRBJ1-3 and V is TRBV7-2; the match to TRBD1 covers 7 bases. The junction had 1 base not matched to a gene; V was cut back by 2 bases and J by 0 bases. Germline loops: CDR1 SGHTA, CDR2 FQGNSA. The CDR3 consists of 15 residues.

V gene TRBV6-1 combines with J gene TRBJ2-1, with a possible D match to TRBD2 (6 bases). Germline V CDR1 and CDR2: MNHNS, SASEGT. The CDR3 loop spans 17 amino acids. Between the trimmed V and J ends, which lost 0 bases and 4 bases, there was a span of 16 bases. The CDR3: CASSEAFLRGKYNEQFF. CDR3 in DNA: TGTGCCAGCAGTGAAGCCTTTCTCCGCGGGAAGTACAATGAGCAGTTCTTC.

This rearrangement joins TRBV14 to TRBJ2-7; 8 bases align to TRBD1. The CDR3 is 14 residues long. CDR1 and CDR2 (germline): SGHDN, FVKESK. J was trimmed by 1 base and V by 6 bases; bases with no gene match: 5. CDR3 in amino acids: CASSPHRGSYEQYF. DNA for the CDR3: TGTGCCAGCAGTCCACACAGGGGGTCCTACGAGCAGTACTTC.

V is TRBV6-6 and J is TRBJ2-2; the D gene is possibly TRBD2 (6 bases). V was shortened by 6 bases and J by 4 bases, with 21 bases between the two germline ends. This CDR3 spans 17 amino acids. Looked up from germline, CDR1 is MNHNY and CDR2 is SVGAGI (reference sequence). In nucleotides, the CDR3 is TGTGCCAGCAGGGCCCGGGACTCCAAACGGGGCACCGGGGAGCTGTTTTTT. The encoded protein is CASRARDSKRGTGELFF.

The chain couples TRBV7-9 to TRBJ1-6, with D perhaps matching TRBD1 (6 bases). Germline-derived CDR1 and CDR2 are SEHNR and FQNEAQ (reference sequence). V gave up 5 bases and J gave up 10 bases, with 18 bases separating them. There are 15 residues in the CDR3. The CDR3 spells CASSPSGGLGSPLHF. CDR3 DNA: TGTGCCAGCAGCCCGAGTGGGGGGCTCGGCTCACCCCTCCACTTT.

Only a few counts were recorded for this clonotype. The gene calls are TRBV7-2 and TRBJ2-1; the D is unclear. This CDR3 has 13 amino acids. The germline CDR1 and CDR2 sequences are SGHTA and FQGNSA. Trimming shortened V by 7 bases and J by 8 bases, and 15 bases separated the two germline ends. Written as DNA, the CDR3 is TGTGCCAGCACCGAACCACCCGGGCATGAGCAGTTCTTC. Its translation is CASTEPPGHEQFF.

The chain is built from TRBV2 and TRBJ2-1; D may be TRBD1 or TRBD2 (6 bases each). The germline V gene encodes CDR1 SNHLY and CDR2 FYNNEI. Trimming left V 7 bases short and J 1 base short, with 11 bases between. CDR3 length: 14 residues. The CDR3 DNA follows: TGTGCCAGCATTGGGGGGCAGTCCTACAATGAGCAGTTCTTC. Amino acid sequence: CASIGGQSYNEQFF.

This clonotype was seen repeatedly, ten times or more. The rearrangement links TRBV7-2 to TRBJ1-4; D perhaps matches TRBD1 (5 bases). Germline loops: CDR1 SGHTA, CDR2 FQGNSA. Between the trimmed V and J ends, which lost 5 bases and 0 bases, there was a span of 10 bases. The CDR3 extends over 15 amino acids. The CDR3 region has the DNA TGTGCCAGCAGCCCAGAAGGGGCAACTAATGAAAAACTGTTTTTT. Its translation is CASSPEGATNEKLFF.

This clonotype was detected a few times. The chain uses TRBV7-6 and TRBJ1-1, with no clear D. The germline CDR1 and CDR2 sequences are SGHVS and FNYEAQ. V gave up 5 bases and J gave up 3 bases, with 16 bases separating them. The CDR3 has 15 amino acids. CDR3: CASSARGSLDTEAFF. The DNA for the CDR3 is TGTGCCAGCAGCGCTCGGGGTAGTCTGGACACTGAAGCTTTCTTT.

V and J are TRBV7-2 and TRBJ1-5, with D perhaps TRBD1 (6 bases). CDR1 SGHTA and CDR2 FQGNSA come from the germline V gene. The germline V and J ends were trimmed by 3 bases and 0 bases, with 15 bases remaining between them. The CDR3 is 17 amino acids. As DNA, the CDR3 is TGTGCCAGCAGCTTTATCGGGACAACATATAGCAATCAGCCCCAGCATTTT. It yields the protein CASSFIGTTYSNQPQHF.

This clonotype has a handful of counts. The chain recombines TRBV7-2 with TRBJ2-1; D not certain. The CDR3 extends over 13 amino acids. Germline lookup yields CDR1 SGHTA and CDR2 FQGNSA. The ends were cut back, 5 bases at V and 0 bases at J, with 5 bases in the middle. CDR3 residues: CASSGNSYNEQFF. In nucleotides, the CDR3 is TGTGCCAGCAGCGGTAACTCCTACAATGAGCAGTTCTTC.

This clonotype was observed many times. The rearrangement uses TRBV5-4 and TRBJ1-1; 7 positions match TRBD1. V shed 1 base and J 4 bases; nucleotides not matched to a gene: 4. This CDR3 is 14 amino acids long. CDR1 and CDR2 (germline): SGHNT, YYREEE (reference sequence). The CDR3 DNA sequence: TGTGCCAGCAGCTTGTCGGCAGGGGGCACTGAAGCTTTCTTT. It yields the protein CASSLSAGGTEAFF.

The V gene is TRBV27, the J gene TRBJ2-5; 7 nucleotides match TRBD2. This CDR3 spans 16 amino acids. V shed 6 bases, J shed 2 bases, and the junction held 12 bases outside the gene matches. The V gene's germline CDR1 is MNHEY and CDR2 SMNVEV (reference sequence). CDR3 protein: CASSPKGSGPQETQYF. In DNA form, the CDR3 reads TGTGCCAGCAGCCCGAAGGGTAGCGGGCCACAAGAGACCCAGTACTTC.

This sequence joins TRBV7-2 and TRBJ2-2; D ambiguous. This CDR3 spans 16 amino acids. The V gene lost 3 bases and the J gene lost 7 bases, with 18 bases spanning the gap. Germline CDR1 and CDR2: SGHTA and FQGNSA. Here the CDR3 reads CASSFQPGAARGELFF. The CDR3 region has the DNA TGTGCCAGCAGCTTCCAGCCCGGTGCGGCCCGCGGGGAGCTGTTTTTT.

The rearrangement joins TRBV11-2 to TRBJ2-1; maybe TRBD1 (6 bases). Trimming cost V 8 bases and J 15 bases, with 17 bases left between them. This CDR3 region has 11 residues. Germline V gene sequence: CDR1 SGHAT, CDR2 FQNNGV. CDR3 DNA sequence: TGTGCCAGCCGTGGGTGGGACACGACGTTCTTC. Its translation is CASRGWDTTFF.

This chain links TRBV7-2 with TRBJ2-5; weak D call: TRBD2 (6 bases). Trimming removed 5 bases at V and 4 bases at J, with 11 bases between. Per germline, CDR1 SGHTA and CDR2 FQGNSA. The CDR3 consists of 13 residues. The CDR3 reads CASSIRDSETQYF. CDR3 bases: TGTGCCAGCAGCATCCGGGACTCAGAGACCCAGTACTTC. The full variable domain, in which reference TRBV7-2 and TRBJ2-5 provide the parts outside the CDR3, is GAGVSQSPSNKVTEKGKDVELRCDPISGHTALYWYRQSLGQGLEFLIYFQGNSAPDKSGLPSDRFSAERTGGSVSTLTIQRTQQEDSAVYLCASSIRDSETQYFGPGTRLLVL.

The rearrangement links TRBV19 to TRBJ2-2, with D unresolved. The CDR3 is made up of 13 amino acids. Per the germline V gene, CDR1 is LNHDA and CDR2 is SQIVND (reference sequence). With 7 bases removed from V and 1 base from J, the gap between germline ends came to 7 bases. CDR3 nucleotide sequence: TGTGCCAGTAATCAGCGGAACACCGGGGAGCTGTTTTTT. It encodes CASNQRNTGELFF. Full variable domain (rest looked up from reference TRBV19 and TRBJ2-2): DGGITQSPKYLFRKEGQNVTLSCEQNLNHDAMYWYRQDPGQGLRLIYYSQIVNDFQKGDIAEGYSVSREKKESFPLTVTSAQKNPTAFYLCASNQRNTGELFFGEGSRLTVL.

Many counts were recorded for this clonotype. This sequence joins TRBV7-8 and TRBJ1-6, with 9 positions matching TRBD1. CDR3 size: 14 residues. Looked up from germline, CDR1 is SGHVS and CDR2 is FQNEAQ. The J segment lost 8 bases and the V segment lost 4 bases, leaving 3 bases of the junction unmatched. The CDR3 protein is CASSSGQGDSPLHF. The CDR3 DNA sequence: TGTGCCAGCAGCTCGGGACAGGGAGATTCACCCCTCCACTTT.

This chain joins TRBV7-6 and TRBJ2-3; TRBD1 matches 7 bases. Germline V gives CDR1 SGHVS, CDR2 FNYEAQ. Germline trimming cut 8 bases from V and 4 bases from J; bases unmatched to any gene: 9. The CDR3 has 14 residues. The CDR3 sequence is CASGYGTEPDTQYF. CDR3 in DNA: TGTGCCAGCGGGTACGGGACAGAGCCAGATACGCAGTATTTT. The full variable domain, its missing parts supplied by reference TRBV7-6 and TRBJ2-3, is GAGVSQSPRYKVTKRGQDVALRCDPISGHVSLYWYRQALGQGPEFLTYFNYEAQQDKSGLPNDRFSAERPEGSISTLTIQRTEQRDSAMYRCASGYGTEPDTQYFGPGTRLTVL.

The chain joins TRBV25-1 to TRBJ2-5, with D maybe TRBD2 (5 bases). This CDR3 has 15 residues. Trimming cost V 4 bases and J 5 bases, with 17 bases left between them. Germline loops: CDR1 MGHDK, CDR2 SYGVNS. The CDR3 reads CASSAEGLHRETQYF. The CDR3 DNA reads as TGTGCCAGCAGTGCAGAAGGACTGCATAGGGAGACCCAGTACTTC.

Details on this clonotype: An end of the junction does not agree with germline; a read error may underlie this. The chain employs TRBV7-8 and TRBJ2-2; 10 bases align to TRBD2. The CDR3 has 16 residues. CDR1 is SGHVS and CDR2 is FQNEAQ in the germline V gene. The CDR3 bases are TGTGCCAGCAGCCCCCAACTAGCGGGGAACCCCGGGGAGCTGTTTTTT. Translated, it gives CASSPQLAGNPGELFF.

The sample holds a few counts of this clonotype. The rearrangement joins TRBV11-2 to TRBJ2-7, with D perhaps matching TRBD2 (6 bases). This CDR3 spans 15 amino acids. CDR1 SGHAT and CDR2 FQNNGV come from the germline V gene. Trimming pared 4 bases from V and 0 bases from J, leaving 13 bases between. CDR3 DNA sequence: TGTGCCAGCAGCTCCACGGGACTCTCCTCCTACGAGCAGTACTTC. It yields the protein CASSSTGLSSYEQYF.